Listed here are 18 T cell receptor beta chains from one sample, sequenced in a study of blood T cell repertoires in COVID-19. Using immunoSEQ multiplex PCR, the repertoire was profiled, and TCRdb retains in-frame clones only, with some absent. The data contain some 120,000 clones, about 85% of them singletons. Sequenced: peripheral blood. Receptor source: a man aged 55-75 years with acute or convalescent COVID-19.

This CDR3 reads CASSRTGEGSPLHF. The CDR3 nucleotides are TGTGCCAGCAGCCGGACAGGGGAAGGGTCACCCCTCCACTTT. The chain combines TRBV5-4 with TRBJ1-6, with 9 bases matching TRBD1. V trimming: 4 bases; J trimming: 10 bases; junction bases outside the gene matches: 6. This CDR3 has 14 amino acids. From germline, CDR1 is SGHNT and CDR2 YYREEE (reference sequence).

The chain recombines TRBV27 with TRBJ1-4; 9 nucleotides align to TRBD1. Germline V lookup: CDR1 MNHEY, CDR2 SMNVEV (reference sequence). The CDR3 is made up of 15 amino acids. The V and J ends lost 5 bases and 7 bases, in that order; junction bases with no gene match: 8. CDR3 amino acids: CASSATGGYGEKLFF. The DNA of the CDR3 is TGTGCCAGCAGTGCCACAGGGGGCTACGGTGAAAAACTGTTTTTT.

The genes are TRBV9 and TRBJ1-3; TRBD1 aligns across 7 bases. Looked up from germline, CDR1 is SGDLS and CDR2 is YYNGEE. Trimming took 4 bases from V and 0 from J; bases not matched to a gene: 7. This CDR3 has 16 residues. The CDR3 loop is CASSPRTGSSGNTIYF. The DNA for the CDR3 is TGTGCCAGCAGCCCCCGGACAGGAAGCTCTGGAAACACCATATATTTT.

The V and J genes are TRBV10-3 and TRBJ1-6; 11 nucleotides match TRBD1. Germline V lookup: CDR1 ENHRY, CDR2 SYGVKD. J was trimmed by 5 bases and V by 3 bases; bases with no gene match: 3. The CDR3 runs 16 residues. In DNA, the CDR3 is TGTGCCATCAGTGACCCGGGACAGGGGGATAATTCACCCCTCCACTTT. Translation: CAISDPGQGDNSPLHF.

The chain combines TRBV18 with TRBJ1-6, with D maybe TRBD1 (5 bases). Germline V gives CDR1 KGHSH, CDR2 LQKENI. The CDR3 totals 17 residues. Between the trimmed V and J ends, which lost 3 bases and 6 bases, there was a span of 18 bases. CDR3 coding DNA: TGTGCCAGCTCACCTACCACGGGGGGGTCAAGTAATTCACCCCTCCACTTT. As protein: CASSPTTGGSSNSPLHF.

V usage is TRBV19 and J usage is TRBJ2-3; D might be TRBD1 (7 bases). The germline CDR1 and CDR2 sequences are LNHDA and SQIVND (reference sequence). Trimming shortened V by 9 bases and J by 2 bases, and 12 bases separated the two germline ends. This CDR3 contains 13 residues. The CDR3 coding sequence is TGTGCCAGCTCCAGGGGGGTCACAGATACGCAGTATTTT. Amino acid sequence: CASSRGVTDTQYF.

V gene TRBV11-3 combines with J gene TRBJ2-5, with TRBD2 matching 9 bases. The CDR3 runs to 15 residues. V was pared by 4 bases and J by 1 base, with 4 bases of the junction left unmatched. CDR1 is SGHNT, CDR2 YENEEA, per germline. The CDR3 region is CASSSTGLAQETQYF. The CDR3, as DNA: TGTGCCAGCAGCTCAACGGGACTAGCCCAAGAGACCCAGTACTTC.

The rearrangement links TRBV27 to TRBJ1-5; 9 positions match TRBD1. This CDR3 spans 15 amino acids. V gave up 5 bases and J gave up 5 bases; unmatched junction bases: 7. CDR1 is MNHEY, CDR2 SMNVEV, per germline (reference sequence). This CDR3 reads CASSAGTGRYQPQHF. CDR3 coding DNA: TGTGCCAGCAGTGCCGGGACAGGGCGTTATCAGCCCCAGCATTTT.

The chain joins TRBV10-3 to TRBJ2-3, with D unclear. The CDR3 length is 15 residues. In germline, CDR1 is ENHRY, CDR2 SYGVKD. Deletions cut 3 bases from V and 1 base from J, with 11 bases between. The CDR3 loop is CAISDRVRGTDTQYF. DNA of the CDR3: TGTGCCATCAGTGACCGGGTCCGGGGCACAGATACGCAGTATTTT.

The chain joins TRBV28 to TRBJ2-7; possibly TRBD1 for D (5 bases). Germline V gene data show CDR1 as MDHEN and CDR2 as SYDVKM. The germline V and J ends were trimmed by 5 bases and 3 bases, with 11 bases remaining between them. The length of the CDR3 is 13 residues. CDR3 region: CASSQGRGYEQYF. CDR3 DNA: TGTGCCAGCAGTCAGGGAAGGGGCTACGAGCAGTACTTC.

The J gene is TRBJ2-7, the V gene TRBV11-2; 7 nucleotides match TRBD2. V gave up 5 bases and J gave up 2 bases; unmatched junction bases: 6. Looked up from germline, CDR1 is SGHAT and CDR2 is FQNNGV. This CDR3 region has 14 residues. The CDR3 bases are TGTGCCAGCAGCGCCGCTAGCGGACCCTACGAGCAGTACTTC. It yields the protein CASSAASGPYEQYF.

This chain connects TRBV28 to TRBJ2-6; D remains unclear. This CDR3 is 15 amino acids long. V shed 6 bases and J shed 2 bases, with 11 bases lying between them. Germline V lookup: CDR1 MDHEN, CDR2 SYDVKM. The CDR3 is CASSPTAPGANVLTF. CDR3 nucleotide sequence: TGTGCCAGCAGCCCTACAGCCCCTGGGGCCAACGTCCTGACTTTC.

The chain recombines TRBV27 with TRBJ2-2; a possible D gene is TRBD2 (6 bases). With 3 bases removed from V and 6 bases from J, the gap between germline ends came to 14 bases. Germline CDR1 and CDR2: MNHEY and SMNVEV (reference sequence). The CDR3 extends over 15 amino acids. CDR3: CASSFRGSIPGELFF. The CDR3 region has the DNA TGTGCCAGCAGTTTTCGGGGGAGTATCCCCGGGGAGCTGTTTTTT.

This clone was recorded once. This rearrangement joins TRBV5-4 to TRBJ2-2, with D possibly matching TRBD1 (5 bases). CDR1 is SGHNT, CDR2 YYREEE, per germline (reference sequence). CDR3 length: 14 amino acids. Trimming stripped 3 bases from V and 2 bases from J, with 8 bases between. The CDR3, as DNA: TGTGCCAGCAGCTCAAGGGGTAACACCGGGGAGCTGTTTTTT. It specifies CASSSRGNTGELFF.

The chain links TRBV3-1 (or the pseudogene TRBV3-2) to TRBJ2-3; 7 nucleotides line up with TRBD1. The V gene's germline CDR1 is LGHDT and CDR2 YNNKEL (reference sequence). The CDR3 totals 15 residues. Trimming cost V 3 bases and J 2 bases; bases outside gene matches: 5. The CDR3, as DNA: TGTGCCAGCAGCCAGAGACAGGGTATCACAGATACGCAGTATTTT. Encoded protein: CASSQRQGITDTQYF.

The chain has TRBV21-1 and TRBJ2-7; TRBD1, the D gene given by the table, was not confirmed from the DNA. TRBV21-1 is designated a pseudogene. The CDR3 spans 17 residues. CDR3 nucleotide sequence: TGTGCCAGCACCAAAGGGTGTGGCGGAGACAGCTCCTACGAGCAGTACTTC. It translates to CASTKGCGGDSSYEQYF.

The V call is TRBV5-6, the J call TRBJ1-2; unclear D gene. The CDR3 loop spans 14 amino acids. Germline V gene sequence: CDR1 SGHDT, CDR2 YYEEEE. The V gene lost 6 bases and the J gene lost 5 bases, with 17 bases spanning the gap. The CDR3 reads CASNPWYRQYGYTF. The CDR3 nucleotides read TGTGCCAGCAACCCTTGGTACCGCCAGTATGGCTACACCTTC.

The genes are TRBV18 and TRBJ2-6; 9 bases are shared with TRBD1. The CDR3 runs 19 residues. V lost 1 base and J lost 0; bases outside the gene matches: 7. Germline CDR1 reads KGHSH; CDR2 reads LQKENI. CDR3 in DNA: TGTGCCAGCTCACCACTTAAGGGACAGGGAGTCTCTGGGGCCAACGTCCTGACTTTC. Translation: CASSPLKGQGVSGANVLTF.